The 15 T cell receptor beta chains below all came from one sample that was sequenced in a study of molecular identifiers for immune sequencing clone quantification. Using its own MiXCR run on the PCR reads, TCRdb lists one record per CDR3 protein. The data show some 580,000 distinct CDR3 sequences, about 25% seen once. The material sequenced was naive CD8+ T cells from blood, with Jurkat cell RNA spiked in. Subset defined: FACS-sorted CD8+CD4-CCR7+CD45RA+ naive T cells. Source of these receptors: a human donor in good health. Some libraries in this study had Jurkat cell RNA spiked in.

This clonotype was seen a few times. This rearrangement joins TRBV28 to TRBJ2-1; weak D call: TRBD1 (6 bases). Germline CDR1 and CDR2: MDHEN and SYDVKM. This CDR3 is built from 15 residues. V was shortened by 5 bases and J by 5 bases, with 16 bases between the two germline ends. As DNA, the CDR3 is TGTGCCAGCAGTCTTTTGGACAGTATCGACAATGAGCAGTTCTTC. This translates into CASSLLDSIDNEQFF.

This clonotype was seen a handful of times. V gene TRBV18 combines with J gene TRBJ2-3; 7 bases line up with TRBD1. V was pared by 3 bases and J by 2 bases, with 11 bases of the junction left unmatched. There are 17 residues in the CDR3. Germline V gene data show CDR1 as KGHSH and CDR2 as LQKENI. CDR3 sequence (DNA): TGTGCCAGCTCACCGACGACAGGGATTGATCCCACAGATACGCAGTATTTT. As protein: CASSPTTGIDPTDTQYF.

Comments on this clonotype: A much more abundant neighbour one base away suggests this may be a read error. The chain recombines TRBV30 with TRBJ2-3; D not certain. The CDR3 is made up of 15 amino acids. Germline CDR1 is GTSNPN and CDR2 is SVGIG (reference sequence). The germline V and J ends were trimmed by 1 base and 0 bases, with 11 bases remaining between them. DNA of the CDR3: TGTGCCTGGAGTGCGGCAGTCAGTAGCACAGATACGCAGTATTTT. The encoded protein is CAWSAAVSSTDTQYF.

This clonotype has just a few counts. The rearrangement joins TRBV7-9 to TRBJ1-1; the D gene is possibly TRBD1 (6 bases). Trimming took 4 bases from V and 6 from J, leaving 12 bases between them. The CDR3 is made up of 13 amino acids. In germline, CDR1 is SEHNR, CDR2 FQNEAQ (reference sequence). CDR3 coding DNA: TGTGCCAGCAGCTCGACAGGAGGTCCTGAAGCTTTCTTT. Translated: CASSSTGGPEAFF.

In this sample, this clonotype turned up many times. The chain combines TRBV5-6 with TRBJ2-5; D ambiguous. V lost 4 bases, J lost 10 bases, and 17 bases lay in between. The CDR3 contains 13 residues. From germline, CDR1 is SGHDT and CDR2 YYEEEE. The CDR3 spells CASSPVRGYNQYF. The CDR3 nucleotides are TGTGCCAGCAGCCCCGTGCGTGGGTATAACCAGTACTTC.

The chain recombines TRBV11-2 with TRBJ2-1, with 8 bases identical to TRBD2. V lost 1 base and J lost 8; bases outside the gene matches: 7. The CDR3 contains 15 residues. Germline CDR1 and CDR2: SGHAT and FQNNGV. The chain's CDR3 is CASSLGSGGPYEQFF. CDR3 nucleotide sequence: TGTGCCAGCAGCTTAGGGTCGGGAGGGCCCTATGAGCAGTTCTTC.

In regard to this clonotype: One base away lies a much larger clone, so this may be a sequencing read error. The chain joins TRBV6-1 to TRBJ1-1, with 11 positions matching TRBD1. CDR1 and CDR2 (germline): MNHNS, SASEGT. The length of the CDR3 is 15 residues. The CDR3 protein is CASSKERTGGTEVFF. The CDR3 DNA follows: TGTGCCAGCAGTAAAGAACGGACAGGGGGCACTGAAGTTTTCTTT.

The chain has TRBV4-2 and TRBJ1-4, with TRBD1 matching over 7 bases. Losses at the gene ends were 0 bases for V and 8 bases for J; bases not matched to a gene: 9. Per germline, CDR1 LGHNA and CDR2 YNFKEQ. The CDR3 runs to 16 residues. This CDR3 reads CASSQDVDRLAEKLFF. The CDR3, as DNA: TGTGCCAGCAGCCAAGATGTGGACAGGTTAGCCGAAAAACTGTTTTTT.

The rearrangement links TRBV21-1 to TRBJ2-5; TRBD1 is the table's D call, not checked against the DNA. TRBV21-1 is listed as a pseudogene. This CDR3 has 12 residues. As DNA, the CDR3 is TGTGCCTACCCTGGAGGTCTGGGGACCCAGTACTTC. Amino acids: CAYPGGLGTQYF.

The rearrangement links TRBV28 to TRBJ2-7; possible D gene TRBD2, 5 bases. Trimming took off 6 bases at V and 7 bases at J, with 16 bases between the two ends. The germline V gene encodes CDR1 MDHEN and CDR2 SYDVKM. This CDR3 has 13 amino acids. The CDR3 sequence: CASREFRTREQYF. Written as DNA, the CDR3 is TGTGCCAGCAGGGAATTTAGGACTCGGGAGCAGTACTTC.

This clonotype was observed a handful of times. The chain uses TRBV12-3 or TRBV12-4 and TRBJ2-5; TRBD2 matches at 7 bases. J lost 2 bases, V lost 4 bases, and 10 bases had no gene match. The CDR3 runs 16 residues. CDR3: CASSSTLAQKQETQYF. CDR3 in DNA: TGTGCCAGCAGTTCCACACTAGCGCAAAAACAAGAGACCCAGTACTTC.

Many counts were recorded for this clonotype. The rearrangement joins TRBV6-5 to TRBJ2-7; 15 positions match TRBD2. The CDR3 totals 14 residues. Germline V gives CDR1 MNHEY, CDR2 SVGAGI. CDR3 region: CASKRTSGGDEQYF. For the CDR3, the DNA is TGTGCTAGTAAGAGGACTAGCGGGGGGGACGAGCAGTACTTC.

This clonotype was seen many times. This chain joins TRBV12-3 or TRBV12-4 and TRBJ2-7; TRBD1 matches at 8 bases. Trimming took 5 bases from V and 7 from J; bases not matched to a gene: 7. The CDR3 is 13 amino acids. The CDR3 spells CASSQGARWEQYF. CDR3 coding DNA: TGTGCCAGCAGTCAGGGGGCCCGTTGGGAGCAGTACTTC.

The V and J genes are TRBV3-1 and TRBJ2-7; perhaps TRBD2 as D (6 bases). Germline CDR1 reads LGHDT; CDR2 reads YNNKEL (reference sequence). CDR3 length: 16 amino acids. The germline V and J ends were trimmed by 0 bases and 2 bases, with 14 bases remaining between them. The CDR3 protein is CASSQDLGGRAYEQYF. The CDR3 coding sequence is TGTGCCAGCAGCCAAGATCTCGGGGGTAGGGCCTACGAGCAGTACTTC.

Worth noting for this clonotype: A much larger clonotype is one base distant, so this may be a read error. The chain has TRBV7-9 and TRBJ1-2, with a tentative D call TRBD1 (5 bases). Germline lookup yields CDR1 SEHNR and CDR2 FQNEAQ (reference sequence). CDR3 length: 17 amino acids. The CDR3 DNA reads TGTGTCAGCAGCTTAGTTGGGGGAGGATTGGACAACTATGGCTACACCTTC. Translated: CVSSLVGGGLDNYGYTF.